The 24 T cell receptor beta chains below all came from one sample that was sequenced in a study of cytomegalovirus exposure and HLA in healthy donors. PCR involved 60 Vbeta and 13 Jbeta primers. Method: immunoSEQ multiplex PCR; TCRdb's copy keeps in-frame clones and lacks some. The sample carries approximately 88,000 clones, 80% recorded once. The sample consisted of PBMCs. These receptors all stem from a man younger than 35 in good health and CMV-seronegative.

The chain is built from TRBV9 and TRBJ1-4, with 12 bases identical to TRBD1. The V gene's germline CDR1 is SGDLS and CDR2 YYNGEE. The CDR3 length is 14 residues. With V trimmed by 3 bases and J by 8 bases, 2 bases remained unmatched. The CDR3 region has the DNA TGTGCCAGCAGCGAGGGACAGGGGGCCGAAAAACTGTTTTTT. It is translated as CASSEGQGAEKLFF.

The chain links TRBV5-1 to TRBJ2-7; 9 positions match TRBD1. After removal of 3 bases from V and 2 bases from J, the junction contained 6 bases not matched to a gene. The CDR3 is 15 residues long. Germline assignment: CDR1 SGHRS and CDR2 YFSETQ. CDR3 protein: CASSSGQGITYEQYF. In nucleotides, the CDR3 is TGCGCCAGCAGCTCGGGACAGGGAATTACCTACGAGCAGTACTTC.

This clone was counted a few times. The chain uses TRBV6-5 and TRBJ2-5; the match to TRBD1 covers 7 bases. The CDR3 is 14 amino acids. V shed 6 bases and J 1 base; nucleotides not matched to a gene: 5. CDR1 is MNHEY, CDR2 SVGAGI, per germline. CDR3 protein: CASSQQGPQETQYF. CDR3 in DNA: TGTGCCAGCAGCCAACAGGGGCCCCAAGAGACCCAGTACTTC.

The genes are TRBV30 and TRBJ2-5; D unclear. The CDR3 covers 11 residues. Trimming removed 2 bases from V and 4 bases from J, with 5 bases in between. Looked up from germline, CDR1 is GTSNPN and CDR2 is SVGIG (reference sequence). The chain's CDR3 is CAWSTLETQYF. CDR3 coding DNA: TGTGCCTGGAGTACTTTAGAGACCCAGTACTTC.

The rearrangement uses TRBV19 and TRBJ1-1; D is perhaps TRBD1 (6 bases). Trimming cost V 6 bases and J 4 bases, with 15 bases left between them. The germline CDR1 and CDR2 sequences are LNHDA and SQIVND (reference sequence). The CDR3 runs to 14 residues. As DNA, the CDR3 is TGTGCCAGTAGGTTAATGGCAGGGGCCACTGAAGCTTTCTTT. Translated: CASRLMAGATEAFF.

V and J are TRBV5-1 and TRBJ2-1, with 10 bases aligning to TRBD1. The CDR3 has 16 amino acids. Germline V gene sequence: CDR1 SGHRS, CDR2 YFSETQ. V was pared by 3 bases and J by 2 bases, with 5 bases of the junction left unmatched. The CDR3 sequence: CASSWTGGTTYNEQFF. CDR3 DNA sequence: TGCGCCAGCAGCTGGACAGGGGGGACAACCTACAATGAGCAGTTCTTC.

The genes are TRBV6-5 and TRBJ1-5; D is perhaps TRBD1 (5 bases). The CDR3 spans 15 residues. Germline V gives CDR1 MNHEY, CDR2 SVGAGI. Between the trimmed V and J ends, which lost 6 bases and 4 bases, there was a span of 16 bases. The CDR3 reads CASSRGHLINQPQHF. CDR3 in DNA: TGTGCCAGCAGCCGCGGACATCTTATTAATCAGCCCCAGCATTTT.

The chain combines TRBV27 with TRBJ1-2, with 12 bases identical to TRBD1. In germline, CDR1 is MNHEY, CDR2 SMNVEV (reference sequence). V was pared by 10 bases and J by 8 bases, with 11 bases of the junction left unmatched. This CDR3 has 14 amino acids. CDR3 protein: CATGDRGRRGGYTF. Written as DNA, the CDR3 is TGTGCCACCGGGGACAGGGGGCGGAGGGGGGGCTACACCTTC.

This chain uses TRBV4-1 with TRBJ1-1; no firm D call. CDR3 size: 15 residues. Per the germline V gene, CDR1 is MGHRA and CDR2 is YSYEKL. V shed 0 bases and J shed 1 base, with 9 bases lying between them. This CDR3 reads CASSQESLWNTEAFF. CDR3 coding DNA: TGCGCCAGCAGCCAAGAATCTCTGTGGAACACTGAAGCTTTCTTT.

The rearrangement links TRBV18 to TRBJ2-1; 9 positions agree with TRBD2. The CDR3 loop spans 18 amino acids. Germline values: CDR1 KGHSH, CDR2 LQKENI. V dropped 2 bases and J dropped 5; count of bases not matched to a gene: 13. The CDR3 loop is CASSPRVVAGVFDNEQFF. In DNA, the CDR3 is TGTGCCAGCTCACCAAGGGTAGTAGCGGGGGTCTTCGACAATGAGCAGTTCTTC. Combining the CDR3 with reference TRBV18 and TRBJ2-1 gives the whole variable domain NAGVMQNPRHLVRRRGQEARLRCSPMKGHSHVYWYRQLPEEGLKFMVYLQKENIIDESGMPKERFSAEFPKEGPSILRIQQVVRGDSAAYFCASSPRVVAGVFDNEQFFGPGTRLTVL.

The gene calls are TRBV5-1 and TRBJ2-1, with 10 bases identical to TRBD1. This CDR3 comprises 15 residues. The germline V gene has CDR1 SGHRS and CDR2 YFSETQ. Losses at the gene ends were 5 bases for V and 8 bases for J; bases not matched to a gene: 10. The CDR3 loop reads CASSSSGTGVDEQFF. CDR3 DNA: TGCGCCAGCAGTTCCAGCGGGACAGGGGTAGATGAGCAGTTCTTC.

This CDR3 is CASSFRGSGGPGELFF. CDR3 DNA sequence: TGTGCCAGCAGCTTCAGGGGTAGCGGGGGGCCCGGGGAGCTGTTTTTT. The chain recombines TRBV5-6 with TRBJ2-2; 10 bases are shared with TRBD2. From germline, CDR1 is SGHDT and CDR2 YYEEEE. After removal of 2 bases from V and 6 bases from J, the junction contained 7 bases not matched to a gene. This CDR3 contains 16 residues.

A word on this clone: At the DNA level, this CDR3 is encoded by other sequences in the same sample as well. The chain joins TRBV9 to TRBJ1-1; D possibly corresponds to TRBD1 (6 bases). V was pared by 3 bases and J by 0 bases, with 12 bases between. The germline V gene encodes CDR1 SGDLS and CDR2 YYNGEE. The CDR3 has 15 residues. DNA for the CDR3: TGTGCCAGCAGCGGGGGGGGCAACATGAACACTGAAGCTTTCTTT. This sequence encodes CASSGGGNMNTEAFF.

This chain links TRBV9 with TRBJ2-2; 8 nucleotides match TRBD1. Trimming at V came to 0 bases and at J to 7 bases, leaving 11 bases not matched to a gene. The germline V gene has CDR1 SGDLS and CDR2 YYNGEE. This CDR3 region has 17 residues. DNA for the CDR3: TGTGCCAGCAGCGTAGGTACCGGGACAGGCCCGAACGGGGAGCTGTTTTTT. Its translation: CASSVGTGTGPNGELFF.

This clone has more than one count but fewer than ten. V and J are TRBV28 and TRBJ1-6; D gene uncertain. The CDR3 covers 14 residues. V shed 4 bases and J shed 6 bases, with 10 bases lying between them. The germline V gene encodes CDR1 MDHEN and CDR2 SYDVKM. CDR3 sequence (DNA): TGTGCCAGCAGTTATCAGTATGTTAATTCACCCCTCCACTTT. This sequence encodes CASSYQYVNSPLHF.

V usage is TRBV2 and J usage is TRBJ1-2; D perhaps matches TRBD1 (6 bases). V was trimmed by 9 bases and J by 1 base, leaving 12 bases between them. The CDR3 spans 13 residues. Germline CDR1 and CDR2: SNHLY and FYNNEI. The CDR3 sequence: CASNREGNYGYTF. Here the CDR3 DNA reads TGTGCCAGTAACAGGGAGGGTAACTATGGCTACACCTTC.

CDR3 in amino acids: CASSSRAGARRGQYF. The CDR3 region has the DNA TGTGCCAGCAGCTCTCGTGCGGGGGCGCGTAGGGGACAGTACTTC. The rearrangement uses TRBV7-2 and TRBJ2-7; tentative D call: TRBD2 (7 bases). Trimming stripped 4 bases from V and 10 bases from J, with 23 bases between. Germline V gives CDR1 SGHTA, CDR2 FQGNSA. CDR3 size: 15 residues.

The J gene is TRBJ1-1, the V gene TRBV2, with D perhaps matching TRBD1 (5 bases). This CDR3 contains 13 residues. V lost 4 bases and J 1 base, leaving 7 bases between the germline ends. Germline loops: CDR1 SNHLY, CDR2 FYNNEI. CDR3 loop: CASSGQRNTEAFF. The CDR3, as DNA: TGTGCCAGCAGTGGACAGCGGAACACTGAAGCTTTCTTT. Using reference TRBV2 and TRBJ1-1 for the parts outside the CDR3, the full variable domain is EPEVTQTPSHQVTQMGQEVILRCVPISNHLYFYWYRQILGQKVEFLVSFYNNEISEKSEIFDDQFSVERPDGSNFTLKIRSTKLEDSAMYFCASSGQRNTEAFFGQGTRLTVV.

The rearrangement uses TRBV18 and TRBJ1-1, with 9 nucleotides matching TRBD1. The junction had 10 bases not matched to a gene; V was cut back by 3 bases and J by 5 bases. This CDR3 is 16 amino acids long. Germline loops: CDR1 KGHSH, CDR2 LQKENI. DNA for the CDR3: TGTGCCAGCTCACCGACAGGGGGGCAGTGGGATACTGAAGCTTTCTTT. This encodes CASSPTGGQWDTEAFF.

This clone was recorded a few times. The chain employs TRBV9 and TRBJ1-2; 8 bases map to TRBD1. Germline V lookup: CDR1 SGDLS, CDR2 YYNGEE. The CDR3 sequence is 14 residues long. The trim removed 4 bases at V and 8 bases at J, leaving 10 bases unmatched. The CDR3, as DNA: TGTGCCAGCAGCTCCTCCGGGACAGGTAGGGGCTACACCTTC. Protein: CASSSSGTGRGYTF.

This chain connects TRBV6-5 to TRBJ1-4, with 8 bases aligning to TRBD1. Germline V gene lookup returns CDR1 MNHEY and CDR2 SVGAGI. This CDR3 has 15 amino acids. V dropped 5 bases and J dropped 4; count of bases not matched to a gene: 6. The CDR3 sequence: CASSPQGALNEKLFF. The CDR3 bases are TGTGCCAGCAGTCCCCAGGGGGCGCTTAATGAAAAACTGTTTTTT.

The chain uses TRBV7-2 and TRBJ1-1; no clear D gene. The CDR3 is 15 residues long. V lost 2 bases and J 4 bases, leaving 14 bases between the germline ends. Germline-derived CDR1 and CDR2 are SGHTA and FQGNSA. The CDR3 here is CASSLRVTGGTEAFF. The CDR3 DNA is TGTGCCAGCAGCTTAAGAGTAACGGGAGGCACTGAAGCTTTCTTT.

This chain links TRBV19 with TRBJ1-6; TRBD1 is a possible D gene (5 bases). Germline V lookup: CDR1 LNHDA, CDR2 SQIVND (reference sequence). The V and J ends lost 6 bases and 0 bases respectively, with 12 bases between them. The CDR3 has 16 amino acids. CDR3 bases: TGTGCCAGTAGCCTCAAAACAGGCTCCTATAATTCACCCCTCCACTTT. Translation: CASSLKTGSYNSPLHF.

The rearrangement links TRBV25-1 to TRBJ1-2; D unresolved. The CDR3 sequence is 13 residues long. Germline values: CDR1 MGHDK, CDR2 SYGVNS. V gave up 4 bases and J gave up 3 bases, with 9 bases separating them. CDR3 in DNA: TGTGCCAGCAGTGCGGGTGAATACTATGGCTACACCTTC. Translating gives CASSAGEYYGYTF.